This TCR beta chain was sequenced during a study of T cells in Graves' hyperthyroidism and ophthalmopathy. Whole-study context: Peripheral blood was drawn at first diagnosis, prior to all treatment. Study-level findings and limits: Researchers report that a 13 V-J model separated ophthalmopathy from stable hyperthyroidism. Before onset, ophthalmopathy was predicted by the model a median about six months earlier.

In making diagnoses, clinical symptoms, serum thyroxine and TRAb, thyroid ultrasound and orbital computed tomography were all used. In its sample, this clonotype was seen many times. Antigen specificity is unknown. CDR3 length: 15 residues. Germline assignment: CDR1 LNHDA and CDR2 SQIVND (reference sequence). Trimming removed 0 bases at V and 8 bases at J, with 16 bases between. The investigators amplified TCR beta CDR3 regions from RNA transcripts. RT-PCR in the first round (using the HTBI primer set) targeted the TCR CDR3. TCRdb re-derived calls from the multiplex PCR reads in MiXCR, one entry per CDR3 protein. This sample has 640,000 or so distinct CDR3 sequences, with over 12% found just once.

J is TRBJ1-2 and V is TRBV19, with a tentative D call TRBD1 (6 bases). The TCR comes from a woman aged 40 to 50 with Graves' ophthalmopathy. Sequenced input: blood. The CDR3, as DNA: TGTGCCAGTAGTATAGAGCAGGGGCGCTTGAAAGGCTACACCTTC. Its protein is CASSIEQGRLKGYTF.